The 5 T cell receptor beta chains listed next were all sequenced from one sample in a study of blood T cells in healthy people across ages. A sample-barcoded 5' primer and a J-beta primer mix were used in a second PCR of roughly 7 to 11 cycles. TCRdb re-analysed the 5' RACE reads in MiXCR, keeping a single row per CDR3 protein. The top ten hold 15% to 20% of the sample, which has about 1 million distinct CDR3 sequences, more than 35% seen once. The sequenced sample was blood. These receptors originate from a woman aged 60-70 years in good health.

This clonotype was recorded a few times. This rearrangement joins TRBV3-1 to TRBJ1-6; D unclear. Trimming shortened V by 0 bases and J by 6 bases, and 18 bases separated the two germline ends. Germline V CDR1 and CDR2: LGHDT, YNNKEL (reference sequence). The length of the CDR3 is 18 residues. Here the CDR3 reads CASSQDLLTNHPNSPLHF. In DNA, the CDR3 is TGTGCCAGCAGCCAAGATCTCTTGACGAACCACCCTAATTCACCCCTCCACTTT.

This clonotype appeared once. This CDR3 is CSARAAGLADEQYF. CDR3 DNA: TGCAGTGCTAGAGCCGCGGGACTAGCGGACGAGCAGTACTTC. This chain uses TRBV20-1 with TRBJ2-7; 11 bases fit TRBD2. V lost 1 base to trimming and J lost 5 bases; unmatched junction nucleotides: 4. Germline V gives CDR1 DFQATT, CDR2 SNEGSKA (reference sequence). The CDR3 is made up of 14 amino acids.

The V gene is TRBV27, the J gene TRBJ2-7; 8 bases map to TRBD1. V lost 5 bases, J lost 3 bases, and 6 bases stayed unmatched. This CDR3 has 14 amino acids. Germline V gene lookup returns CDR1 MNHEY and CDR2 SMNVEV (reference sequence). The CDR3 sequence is CASSQGAPVYEQYF. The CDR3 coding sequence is TGTGCCAGCAGTCAGGGGGCTCCAGTCTACGAGCAGTACTTC.

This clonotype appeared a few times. In DNA form, the CDR3 reads TGTGCCAGCAGCACCCGAACTAGCGGGAGAAACAATGAGCAGTTCTTC. The encoded protein is CASSTRTSGRNNEQFF. This chain uses TRBV4-2 with TRBJ2-1; 11 bases match TRBD2. Germline V gives CDR1 LGHNA, CDR2 YNFKEQ. V was clipped by 5 bases and J by 5 bases; unmatched bases: 8. There are 16 residues in the CDR3.

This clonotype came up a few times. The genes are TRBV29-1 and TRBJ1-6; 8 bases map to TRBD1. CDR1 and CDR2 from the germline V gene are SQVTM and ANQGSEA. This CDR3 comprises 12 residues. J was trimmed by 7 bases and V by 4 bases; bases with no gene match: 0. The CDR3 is CSVGTGNSPLHF. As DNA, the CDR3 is TGCAGCGTTGGGACAGGGAATTCACCCCTCCACTTT. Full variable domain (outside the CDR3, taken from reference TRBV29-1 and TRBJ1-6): SAVISQKPSRDICQRGTSLTIQCQVDSQVTMMFWYRQQPGQSLTLIATANQGSEATYESGFVIDKFPISRPNLTFSTLTVSNMSPEDSSIYLCSVGTGNSPLHFGNGTRLTVT.